Below, 19 T cell receptor beta chains from the same sample are listed, as sequenced in a study of blood T cell repertoires in COVID-19. This table comes from immunoSEQ multiplex PCR, and its TCRdb copy is limited to in-frame clones, with some not included. This sample has roughly 250,000 clones, with 84% found just once. Sequencing was performed on peripheral blood. Source of these receptors: a human donor in a cohort sampled during active COVID-19.

The chain carries TRBV2 and TRBJ1-4, with D perhaps matching TRBD1 (5 bases). This CDR3 is 14 amino acids long. The V end lost 6 bases, the J end lost 0 bases, and 8 bases lay between the germline ends. CDR1 is SNHLY and CDR2 is FYNNEI in the germline V gene. CDR3 nucleotide sequence: TGTGCCAGCAGGGAGACAGCAACTAATGAAAAACTGTTTTTT. Residues: CASRETATNEKLFF.

This clone was detected once. The V gene is TRBV6-2 or TRBV6-3, the J gene TRBJ2-3; 7 nucleotides match TRBD2. The V and J ends lost 0 bases and 4 bases, in that order; junction bases with no gene match: 13. Looked up from germline, CDR1 is MNHEY and CDR2 is SVGEGT. This CDR3 contains 18 residues. CDR3 loop: CASSYSILDLGGSDTQYF. CDR3 coding DNA: TGTGCCAGCAGTTACTCGATTCTCGACCTGGGGGGGTCAGATACGCAGTATTTT.

The chain combines TRBV19 with TRBJ1-3; 9 bases agree with TRBD1. V shed 7 bases, J shed 4 bases, and the junction held 5 bases outside the gene matches. The CDR3 spans 14 residues. CDR1 is LNHDA, CDR2 SQIVND, per germline (reference sequence). Here the CDR3 DNA reads TGTGCCAGTACAACAGGGGGCACCGGAAACACCATATATTTT. As protein: CASTTGGTGNTIYF. The full variable domain, its missing parts supplied by reference TRBV19 and TRBJ1-3, is DGGITQSPKYLFRKEGQNVTLSCEQNLNHDAMYWYRQDPGQGLRLIYYSQIVNDFQKGDIAEGYSVSREKKESFPLTVTSAQKNPTAFYLCASTTGGTGNTIYFGEGSWLTVV.

This clone was seen a handful of times. The gene calls are TRBV9 and TRBJ2-7; D possibly corresponds to TRBD1 (6 bases). From germline, CDR1 is SGDLS and CDR2 YYNGEE. Deletions cut 0 bases from V and 4 bases from J, with 17 bases between. The CDR3 is 16 residues long. CDR3 in DNA: TGTGCCAGCAGCGTAGATCCCAGCAGGGGCGCGTACGAGCAGTACTTC. Translation: CASSVDPSRGAYEQYF.

This chain uses TRBV3-1 (or the pseudogene TRBV3-2) with TRBJ2-1, with a possible D match to TRBD2 (5 bases). Trimming shortened V by 0 bases and J by 4 bases, and 13 bases separated the two germline ends. The CDR3 totals 16 residues. Per the germline V gene, CDR1 is LGHDT and CDR2 is YNNKEL (reference sequence). The DNA of the CDR3 is TGTGCCAGCAGCCAAGAAAGAGGTTCGGGGTACAATGAGCAGTTCTTC. This sequence encodes CASSQERGSGYNEQFF.

The chain links TRBV29-1 to TRBJ2-2; maybe TRBD1 (5 bases). This CDR3 is built from 13 residues. With 6 bases removed from V and 2 bases from J, the gap between germline ends came to 10 bases. Germline V gene sequence: CDR1 SQVTM, CDR2 ANQGSEA. CDR3 in DNA: TGCAGCGTGACAGAAGTCAACACCGGGGAGCTGTTTTTT. Translating it yields CSVTEVNTGELFF.

V usage is TRBV7-2 and J usage is TRBJ2-3, with 10 bases lining up with TRBD2. The CDR3 runs 15 residues. Germline loops: CDR1 SGHTA, CDR2 FQGNSA. Unmatched junction bases numbered 7, after V lost 8 bases and J lost 2 bases. Here the CDR3 reads CASVLTSGATDTQYF. The CDR3 region has the DNA TGTGCCAGCGTACTAACTAGCGGGGCCACAGATACGCAGTATTTT. The full variable domain, in which reference TRBV7-2 and TRBJ2-3 provide the parts outside the CDR3, is GAGVSQSPSNKVTEKGKDVELRCDPISGHTALYWYRQSLGQGLEFLIYFQGNSAPDKSGLPSDRFSAERTGGSVSTLTIQRTQQEDSAVYLCASVLTSGATDTQYFGPGTRLTVL.

Note on this clone: The identical CDR3 is also encoded by other nucleotide sequences in the sample. The genes are TRBV19 and TRBJ1-5, with a weak D call TRBD1 (5 bases). V was shortened by 5 bases and J by 1 base, with 12 bases between the two germline ends. Germline V gene data show CDR1 as LNHDA and CDR2 as SQIVND (reference sequence). This CDR3 has 15 amino acids. The CDR3 here is CASSPRGGSNQPQHF. The CDR3 DNA reads as TGTGCCAGTAGTCCCCGCGGGGGAAGCAATCAGCCCCAGCATTTT.

This chain links TRBV11-2 with TRBJ1-3; TRBD1 might be the D (5 bases). In germline, CDR1 is SGHAT, CDR2 FQNNGV. V lost 3 bases to trimming and J lost 1 base, with 10 bases between them. This CDR3 spans 15 amino acids. CDR3 in DNA: TGTGCCAGCAGCTTGGGGCAGGAGTCTGGAAACACCATATATTTT. Translation gives CASSLGQESGNTIYF.

The CDR3 sequence: CASSFGGDEQYF. The CDR3 DNA is TGCGCCAGCAGCTTTGGGGGGGACGAGCAGTACTTC. The J gene is TRBJ2-7, the V gene TRBV5-1; TRBD2 matches 7 bases. V lost 2 bases, J lost 5 bases, and 1 base stayed unmatched. The germline gives CDR1 SGHRS, CDR2 YFSETQ. The CDR3 extends over 12 amino acids.

The chain combines TRBV5-4 with TRBJ2-7; D may be TRBD2 (5 bases). V was cut by 5 bases and J by 1 base, with 16 bases left in between. The CDR3 consists of 15 residues. Germline CDR1 SGHNT, CDR2 YYREEE (reference sequence). The CDR3 bases are TGTGCCAGCAGTCGTTCCCCCGGAGGTTCCTACGAGCAGTACTTC. Encoded protein: CASSRSPGGSYEQYF.

The V and J genes are TRBV5-1 and TRBJ1-2, with D perhaps TRBD1 (6 bases). Trimming stripped 0 bases from V and 6 bases from J, with 15 bases between. Germline V gene sequence: CDR1 SGHRS, CDR2 YFSETQ. The CDR3 extends over 15 amino acids. The CDR3 DNA is TGCGCCAGCAGCTTGGAGCCGTTGGGGGCCCATGGCTACACCTTC. Protein sequence: CASSLEPLGAHGYTF.

The chain has TRBV7-2 and TRBJ1-5; 9 bases line up with TRBD1. Germline V gives CDR1 SGHTA, CDR2 FQGNSA. The CDR3 is 13 amino acids. J gave up 7 bases and V 2 bases, and 0 bases lay outside the gene matches. CDR3 sequence (DNA): TGTGCCAGCAGCTTAACAGGGGGCCAGCCCCAGCATTTT. This translates into CASSLTGGQPQHF.

This clone was detected only a few times. V gene TRBV2 combines with J gene TRBJ1-5, with 9 bases matching TRBD1. Germline trimming cut 5 bases from V and 3 bases from J; bases unmatched to any gene: 5. The CDR3 is 15 amino acids. CDR1 and CDR2 (germline): SNHLY, FYNNEI. CDR3 protein: CASSQRTGANQPQHF. DNA of the CDR3: TGTGCCAGCAGTCAACGGACAGGGGCCAATCAGCCCCAGCATTTT.

The chain links TRBV15 to TRBJ2-1, with D maybe TRBD1 (5 bases). CDR1 and CDR2 from the germline V gene are LNHNV and YYDKDF (reference sequence). The CDR3 extends over 13 amino acids. Trimming removed 0 bases at V and 6 bases at J, with 6 bases between. CDR3 amino acids: CATSRDRVNEQFF. For the CDR3, the DNA is TGTGCCACCAGCAGAGACAGGGTCAATGAGCAGTTCTTC.

The sample holds a few counts of this clone. The chain employs TRBV2 and TRBJ1-6, with TRBD1 as a possible D gene (5 bases). The CDR3 totals 15 residues. Trimming took off 5 bases at V and 7 bases at J, with 15 bases between the two ends. The germline V gene has CDR1 SNHLY and CDR2 FYNNEI. CDR3 sequence reads: CASSSSGTPNSPLHF. In DNA, the CDR3 is TGTGCCAGCAGTTCCTCCGGGACTCCCAATTCACCCCTCCACTTT. Variable domain in full (rest from reference TRBV2 and TRBJ1-6): EPEVTQTPSHQVTQMGQEVILRCVPISNHLYFYWYRQILGQKVEFLVSFYNNEISEKSEIFDDQFSVERPDGSNFTLKIRSTKLEDSAMYFCASSSSGTPNSPLHFGNGTRLTVT.

This clone has a single count. J is TRBJ2-7 and V is TRBV7-2, with unresolved D. Germline V gene data show CDR1 as SGHTA and CDR2 as FQGNSA. This CDR3 has 13 residues. V was cut by 4 bases and J by 3 bases, with 10 bases left in between. CDR3 bases: TGTGCCAGCAGCTCTAGACGGCTCTACGAGCAGTACTTC. Translated, it gives CASSSRRLYEQYF.

The V call is TRBV12-3 or TRBV12-4, the J call TRBJ2-7; 8 bases are shared with TRBD1. The V gene end was trimmed by 4 bases and the J gene end by 4 bases; junction bases not matched to a gene: 3. The CDR3 consists of 13 residues. CDR3 sequence: CASSSGQGYEQYF. CDR3 coding DNA: TGTGCCAGCAGTTCCGGACAGGGTTACGAGCAGTACTTC.

The V gene is TRBV12-5, the J gene TRBJ2-7; no clear D. The CDR3 covers 14 residues. Trimming pared 5 bases from V and 1 base from J, leaving 12 bases between. The V gene's germline CDR1 is LGHNT and CDR2 FRNRAP. CDR3 nucleotides: TGTGCTAGTGGTATTATGACACCATCCTACGAGCAGTACTTC. It yields the protein CASGIMTPSYEQYF. Filled out from reference TRBV12-5 and TRBJ2-7, the complete variable domain reads DARVTQTPRHKVTEMGQEVTMRCQPILGHNTVFWYRQTMMQGLELLAYFRNRAPLDDSGMPKDRFSAEMPDATLATLKIQPSEPRDSAVYFCASGIMTPSYEQYFGPGTRLTVT.